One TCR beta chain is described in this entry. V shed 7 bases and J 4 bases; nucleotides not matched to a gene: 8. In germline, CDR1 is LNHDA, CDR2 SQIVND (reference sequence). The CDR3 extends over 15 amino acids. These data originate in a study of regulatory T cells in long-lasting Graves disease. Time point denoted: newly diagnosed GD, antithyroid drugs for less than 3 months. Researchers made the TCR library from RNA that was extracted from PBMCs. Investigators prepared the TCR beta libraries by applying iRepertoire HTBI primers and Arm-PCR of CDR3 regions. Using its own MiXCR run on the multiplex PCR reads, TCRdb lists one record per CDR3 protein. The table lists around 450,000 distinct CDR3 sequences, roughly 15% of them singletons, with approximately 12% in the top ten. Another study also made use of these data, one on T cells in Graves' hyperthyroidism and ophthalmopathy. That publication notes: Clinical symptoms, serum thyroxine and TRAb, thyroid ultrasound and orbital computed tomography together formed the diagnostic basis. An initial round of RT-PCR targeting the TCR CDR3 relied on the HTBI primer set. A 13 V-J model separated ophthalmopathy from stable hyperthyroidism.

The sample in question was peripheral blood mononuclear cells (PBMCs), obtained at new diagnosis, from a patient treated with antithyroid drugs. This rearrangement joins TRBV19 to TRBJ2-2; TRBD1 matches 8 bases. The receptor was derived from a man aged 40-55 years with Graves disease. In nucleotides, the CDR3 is TGTGCCAGTAACCCGACAGGGGCTAGCACCGGGGAGCTGTTTTTT. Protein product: CASNPTGASTGELFF.